This TCR beta chain was sequenced for a study of radiation and T cells in renal cell carcinoma. CDR1 is SEHNR, CDR2 FQNEAQ, per germline (reference sequence). The germline V and J ends were trimmed by 5 bases and 2 bases, with 20 bases remaining between them. The CDR3 is 17 residues long. Stated time point: blood 4 weeks post-SBRT, at nephrectomy. Treatment described: 15 Gy SBRT to primary tumor, nephrectomy 4 weeks later. The tumor was a clear cell renal cell carcinoma. Worth noting for this clone: Its antigen is not known.

Study-level findings and limits: In blood, top tumor clones expanded by 2 weeks, shrinking by 4. No pretreatment tumor biopsies were available for baseline clonotypes.

The assay was immunoSEQ multiplex PCR, and TCRdb's table has in-frame clones only and misses some. This table holds some 97,000 clones, roughly 84% found once. This chain connects TRBV7-9 to TRBJ2-3, with a weak D call TRBD2 (5 bases). The sequence derives from a man in his 60s with renal cell carcinoma. The sample was blood, taken from a patient whose treatment included radiotherapy and nephrectomy. CDR3 loop: CASSPRRETKNTDTQYF. CDR3 DNA: TGTGCCAGCAGCCCCCGACGGGAAACCAAGAACACAGATACGCAGTATTTT.